This T cell receptor beta chain was identified during a study of human CD8 memory T cell subsets. A UMI-labeled 5' RACE approach was the method that produced the TCR beta libraries. TCRdb reprocessed the 5' RACE reads and stores each CDR3 protein as one record, lacking DNA. This sample's table reports several thousand distinct CDR3 sequences. The CDR3 sequence is 13 residues long. Looked up from germline, CDR1 is SEHNR and CDR2 is FQNEAQ (reference sequence). This clonotype is called medium-sized (0.01 to 0.1%) based on its frequency. Sequencing input: CD8+ T cells from PBMCs. This TCR derives from a human donor in good health. The chain is built from TRBV7-9 and TRBJ1-1; there is no DNA to check the TCRdb D call of TRBD1. The CDR3 reads CASSWDRPPEAFF.